The entry that follows covers one TCR beta chain sequence. Its antigen is unidentified. J was trimmed by 0 bases and V by 7 bases; bases with no gene match: 3. Per germline, CDR1 KGHSH and CDR2 LQKENI. The CDR3 loop spans 13 amino acids. These data are taken from a study of graft-versus-host responses after intestinal transplantation. Turning to the study itself: Every one of the recipients received anti-thymocyte globulin induction and afterwards took tacrolimus and steroids for around 3 years. Study-level findings and limits: With peak circulating GvH clone levels came an association with early post-transplant HvG declines. Some GvH clones were seen earlier in gut or blood, suggesting intestinal origin. When patients had graft-donor T cell macrochimerism, their allografts held high graft-versus-host to host-versus-graft clonal ratios.

Sequencing used immunoSEQ multiplex PCR; TCRdb keeps in-frame clones, though not all of them. The sample contains about 40,000 clones, about 90% of which appear only once. The TCR comes from a human patient who received an intestinal transplant, so some T cells may come from the graft donor. The chain carries TRBV18 and TRBJ2-7; 7 bases align to TRBD1. This sample comprised PBMCs, obtained around 330 days after intestinal transplant. The CDR3 here is CASCQGVSYEQYF. CDR3 DNA sequence: TGTGCCAGCTGCCAGGGGGTCTCCTACGAGCAGTACTTC.